This T cell receptor beta chain was observed in a study of early stage breast cancer tumors. Study background: Of around 16 invasive breast tumors, 11 to 12 were hormone receptor-positive, HER2-negative.

Comments on this clone: Its antigen is currently unknown.

The repertoire was sequenced with immunoSEQ multiplex PCR; TCRdb's copy has only in-frame clones and lacks some. The sample consists of some 30,000 clones, approximately 85% of them appearing once. Regarding the study as a whole: Blood repertoires resembled normal breast more than tumor. Compared with adjacent normal breast tissue, tumors showed 2 to 2.5-fold greater T cell density and higher clonality.

The receptor's source is a person aged 50-59 years with breast cancer. The sample taken for sequencing was blood.

The CDR3 is CASSMSGGGTQYF. The CDR3, as DNA: TGTGCCAGTAGTATGTCGGGGGGGGGTACGCAGTATTTT. V is TRBV19 and J is TRBJ2-3; 8 nucleotides line up with TRBD2. In germline, CDR1 is LNHDA, CDR2 SQIVND (reference sequence). Trimming removed 3 bases from V and 8 bases from J; junction bases left unmatched: 4. The CDR3 totals 13 residues.